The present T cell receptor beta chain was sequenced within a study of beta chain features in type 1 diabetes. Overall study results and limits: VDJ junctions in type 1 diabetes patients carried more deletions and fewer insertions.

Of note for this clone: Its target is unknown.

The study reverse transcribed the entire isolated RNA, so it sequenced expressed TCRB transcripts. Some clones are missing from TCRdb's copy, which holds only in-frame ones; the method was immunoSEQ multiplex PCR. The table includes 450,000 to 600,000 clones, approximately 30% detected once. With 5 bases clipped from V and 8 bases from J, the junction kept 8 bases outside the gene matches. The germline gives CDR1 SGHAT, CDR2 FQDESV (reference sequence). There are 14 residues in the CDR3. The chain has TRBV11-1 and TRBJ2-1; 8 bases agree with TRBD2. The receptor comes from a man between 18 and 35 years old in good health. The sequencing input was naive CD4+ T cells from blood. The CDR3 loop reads CASSHGTRSDEQFF. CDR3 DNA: TGTGCCAGCAGCCATGGGACTAGATCCGATGAGCAGTTCTTC.